This T cell receptor (beta chain) comes out of a study of T cell responses to AZD1222 COVID-19 vaccine. Study findings and constraints: CD4 TCRs covered the whole spike, strongest at regions 160-218 and 743-854. Donors were largely white British and mainly female; clonal diversity was possibly underestimated.

A note on this clone: Its specificity is not known.

Produced via immunoSEQ multiplex PCR; TCRdb's table is partial and in-frame only. Of about 42,000 clones in the sample, more than 70% were seen once. The receptor's source is an adult who received the AZD1222 COVID-19 vaccine. The input for sequencing was peripheral blood, taken 28 days after the second AZD1222 dose.

CDR3 coding DNA: TGTGCCAGCTCACCACCGTCCGGACAGCGAGCAGACTACACCTTC. This sequence encodes CASSPPSGQRADYTF. This chain uses TRBV18 with TRBJ1-2; D may be TRBD1 (6 bases). V shed 0 bases and J shed 10 bases, with 18 bases lying between them. Germline V CDR1 and CDR2: KGHSH, LQKENI. The CDR3 covers 15 residues.